The 30 T cell receptor beta chains in this list originate from one sample, sequenced in a study of cytomegalovirus exposure and HLA in healthy donors. 60 Vbeta and 13 Jbeta primers were used in PCR. The data were produced by immunoSEQ multiplex PCR, yet TCRdb's version contains in-frame clones alone and is incomplete. Of about 200,000 clones listed, approximately 12% were seen once; the top ten hold roughly 7.7%. The sequenced material came from PBMCs. The receptor source for this set is a man aged 45-60 years in good health and CMV-seropositive.

The rearrangement uses TRBV28 and TRBJ1-4, with D possibly being TRBD1 (6 bases). The V end lost 2 bases, the J end lost 0 bases, and 10 bases lay between the germline ends. CDR3 length equals 16 residues. Germline V gives CDR1 MDHEN, CDR2 SYDVKM. CDR3 protein: CASSLQGQATNEKLFF. In DNA, the CDR3 is TGTGCCAGCAGTTTACAGGGGCAGGCAACTAATGAAAAACTGTTTTTT.

The chain combines TRBV19 with TRBJ1-2; D remains ambiguous. The CDR3 has 12 residues. The germline CDR1 and CDR2 sequences are LNHDA and SQIVND (reference sequence). CDR3 protein: CATNQRDYGYTF. CDR3 coding DNA: TGTGCGACTAACCAGAGAGATTATGGCTACACCTTC.

The genes are TRBV5-1 and TRBJ2-7, with TRBD2 as a possible D gene (6 bases). Between the trimmed V and J ends, which lost 4 bases and 4 bases, there was a span of 12 bases. Germline V gene data show CDR1 as SGHRS and CDR2 as YFSETQ. The CDR3 length is 13 residues. The CDR3 DNA is TGCGCCAGCAGCGGGGGGACCTTTTACGAGCAGTACTTC. Translating it yields CASSGGTFYEQYF.

In this sample, this clone turned up a few times. The rearrangement joins TRBV7-9 to TRBJ1-4, with 7 bases that match TRBD1. In germline, CDR1 is SEHNR, CDR2 FQNEAQ (reference sequence). V trimming: 5 bases; J trimming: 8 bases; junction bases outside the gene matches: 11. This CDR3 has 15 amino acids. The CDR3 DNA follows: TGTGCCAGCAGCAACGAACAGGGGATTCGAGAAAAACTGTTTTTT. Amino acid sequence: CASSNEQGIREKLFF. Supplemented by reference TRBV7-9 and TRBJ1-4, the full variable domain reads DTGVSQNPRHKITKRGQNVTFRCDPISEHNRLYWYRQTLGQGPEFLTYFQNEAQLEKSRLLSDRFSAERPKGSFSTLEIQRTEQGDSAMYLCASSNEQGIREKLFFGSGTQLSVL.

The chain employs TRBV11-2 and TRBJ1-6; 8 bases match TRBD1. The CDR3 is 16 residues long. The junction had 7 bases not matched to a gene; V was cut back by 1 base and J by 8 bases. Germline V gene sequence: CDR1 SGHAT, CDR2 FQNNGV. This CDR3 is CASSLGQGRLYSPLHF. CDR3 in DNA: TGTGCCAGCAGCTTAGGACAGGGGAGATTGTATTCACCCCTCCACTTT.

The rearrangement links TRBV9 to TRBJ2-7, with 9 bases fitting TRBD1. CDR1 and CDR2 (germline): SGDLS, YYNGEE. The CDR3 runs to 15 residues. V lost 0 bases to trimming and J lost 4 bases; unmatched junction nucleotides: 5. The CDR3, as DNA: TGTGCCAGCAGCGTAGCCCCACAGGGGGCGTACGAGCAGTACTTC. Protein sequence: CASSVAPQGAYEQYF.

The rearrangement uses TRBV5-4 and TRBJ2-7; 13 nucleotides align to TRBD2. This CDR3 contains 16 residues. V lost 0 bases, J lost 3 bases, and 3 bases stayed unmatched. CDR1 SGHNT and CDR2 YYREEE come from the germline V gene (reference sequence). The CDR3 loop is CASSLGTSGGIYEQYV. The CDR3 DNA is TGTGCCAGCAGCTTGGGGACTAGCGGGGGCATCTACGAGCAGTACGTC.

V gene TRBV2 combines with J gene TRBJ1-4; the D is unclear. The CDR3 has 12 residues. V was clipped by 6 bases and J by 10 bases, with 12 bases between them. The germline CDR1 and CDR2 sequences are SNHLY and FYNNEI. CDR3 protein: CASREIVRKLFF. The DNA of the CDR3 is TGTGCCAGCAGGGAGATCGTACGAAAACTGTTTTTT.

V gene TRBV9 combines with J gene TRBJ2-1, with D possibly TRBD1 on 5 matching bases. With 0 bases removed from V and 8 bases from J, the gap between germline ends came to 15 bases. The CDR3 totals 15 residues. Germline loops: CDR1 SGDLS, CDR2 YYNGEE. This chain's CDR3 is CASSVVDTRADEQFF. In DNA, the CDR3 is TGTGCCAGCAGCGTAGTGGACACCCGTGCCGATGAGCAGTTCTTC.

This clone was seen more than once but under ten times. The rearrangement links TRBV13 to TRBJ1-1, with D tentatively TRBD1 (5 bases). This CDR3 is 14 amino acids long. From germline, CDR1 is PRHDT and CDR2 FYEKMQ (reference sequence). Deletions cut 1 base from V and 3 bases from J, with 9 bases between. CDR3 in amino acids: CASSLAPGHTEAFF. In nucleotides, the CDR3 is TGTGCCAGCAGCTTAGCTCCAGGGCACACTGAAGCTTTCTTT.

The chain uses TRBV4-1 and TRBJ1-2; D perhaps matches TRBD1 (5 bases). The CDR3 has 16 residues. The V gene lost 0 bases and the J gene lost 3 bases, with 14 bases spanning the gap. The germline gives CDR1 MGHRA, CDR2 YSYEKL. The CDR3 DNA is TGCGCCAGCAGCCAAGATGGGAGGGGTCGGGACTATGGCTACACCTTC. This translates into CASSQDGRGRDYGYTF.

This clone has only a few counts. V gene TRBV7-9 combines with J gene TRBJ1-1; the D is unclear. V was trimmed by 5 bases and J by 1 base, leaving 8 bases between them. The CDR3 runs to 13 residues. Looked up from germline, CDR1 is SEHNR and CDR2 is FQNEAQ (reference sequence). The CDR3 DNA sequence: TGTGCCAGCAGCACAGATTCGAACACTGAAGCTTTCTTT. Its translation is CASSTDSNTEAFF.

The table lists this clone with a few counts. The genes are TRBV30 and TRBJ1-1; D remains unclear. The CDR3 is 12 amino acids. The germline V gene has CDR1 GTSNPN and CDR2 SVGIG (reference sequence). The V end was cut by 2 bases, the J end by 2 bases, with 6 bases between. The chain's CDR3 is CAWSLENTEAFF. In DNA form, the CDR3 reads TGTGCCTGGAGTTTAGAAAACACTGAAGCTTTCTTT. Full variable domain (missing parts from reference TRBV30 and TRBJ1-1): SQTIHQWPATLVQPVGSPLSLECTVEGTSNPNLYWYRQAAGRGLQLLFYSVGIGQISSEVPQNLSASRPQDRQFILSSKKLLLSDSGFYLCAWSLENTEAFFGQGTRLTVV.

In its sample, this clone was seen a few times. The chain couples TRBV11-2 to TRBJ1-2; 9 positions agree with TRBD1. This CDR3 is built from 15 residues. V trimming: 4 bases; J trimming: 2 bases; junction bases outside the gene matches: 5. The germline V gene encodes CDR1 SGHAT and CDR2 FQNNGV. CDR3 in DNA: TGTGCCAGCAGCTCGTCCGGGACAGGGAACTATGGCTACACCTTC. Encoded protein: CASSSSGTGNYGYTF.

In this sample, this clone turned up a few times. V gene TRBV19 combines with J gene TRBJ1-5; a weak D match, TRBD1 (6 bases). The V and J ends lost 7 bases and 6 bases respectively, with 19 bases between them. Germline V gene lookup returns CDR1 LNHDA and CDR2 SQIVND (reference sequence). CDR3 size: 15 residues. CDR3 region: CASTRGGPQGQPQHF. Here the CDR3 DNA reads TGTGCCAGTACCCGAGGGGGACCCCAAGGTCAGCCCCAGCATTTT.

This clone has only a few counts. V gene TRBV19 combines with J gene TRBJ1-6; D perhaps matches TRBD1 (6 bases). CDR3 length equals 15 residues. Trimming shortened V by 5 bases and J by 7 bases, and 15 bases separated the two germline ends. Per germline, CDR1 LNHDA and CDR2 SQIVND (reference sequence). The CDR3 nucleotides are TGTGCCAGTAGTGGCGCTACAGGGTTAAATTCACCCCTCCACTTT. Translation gives CASSGATGLNSPLHF. The full variable domain, rest sourced from reference TRBV19 and TRBJ1-6, is DGGITQSPKYLFRKEGQNVTLSCEQNLNHDAMYWYRQDPGQGLRLIYYSQIVNDFQKGDIAEGYSVSREKKESFPLTVTSAQKNPTAFYLCASSGATGLNSPLHFGNGTRLTVT.

The V and J genes are TRBV2 and TRBJ2-7, with D possibly TRBD1 on 5 matching bases. The V gene's germline CDR1 is SNHLY and CDR2 FYNNEI. The CDR3 spans 13 residues. V shed 2 bases and J shed 5 bases, with 10 bases lying between them. The CDR3 spells CASSEWTLNEQYF. The CDR3 bases are TGTGCCAGCAGTGAATGGACACTTAACGAGCAGTACTTC.

The CDR3 DNA is TGTGCCAGTTTAGGGGGGGCCTACAATGAGCAGTTCTTC. Protein: CASLGGAYNEQFF. The J gene is TRBJ2-1, the V gene TRBV6-5, with D perhaps TRBD2 (7 bases). The germline gives CDR1 MNHEY, CDR2 SVGAGI. With 9 bases removed from V and 2 bases from J, the gap between germline ends came to 11 bases. There are 13 residues in the CDR3.

The rearrangement joins TRBV5-6 to TRBJ1-6, with D possibly TRBD1 on 5 matching bases. Looked up from germline, CDR1 is SGHDT and CDR2 is YYEEEE. The V end was cut by 4 bases, the J end by 7 bases, with 15 bases between. This CDR3 is built from 15 residues. CDR3 in DNA: TGTGCCAGCAGCCGCGGGACGGGACTGAATTCACCCCTCCACTTT. The encoded protein is CASSRGTGLNSPLHF.

This clone has only a few counts. The rearrangement joins TRBV29-1 to TRBJ1-5; D remains unclear. CDR3 size: 13 residues. Deletions cut 6 bases from V and 1 base from J, with 10 bases between. Germline V gene data show CDR1 as SQVTM and CDR2 as ANQGSEA. The chain's CDR3 is CSVARGSNQPQHF. CDR3 DNA sequence: TGCAGCGTAGCTCGGGGAAGCAATCAGCCCCAGCATTTT.

J is TRBJ1-4 and V is TRBV11-2; D may be TRBD1 (5 bases). Germline CDR1 and CDR2: SGHAT and FQNNGV. Trimming took 5 bases from V and 8 from J, leaving 9 bases between them. The CDR3 has 12 amino acids. The CDR3 loop is CASSPGGEKLFF. CDR3 nucleotides: TGTGCCAGCAGCCCCGGGGGAGAAAAACTGTTTTTT.

The chain joins TRBV30 to TRBJ1-3; 11 nucleotides match TRBD1. Trimming removed 0 bases from V and 4 bases from J; junction bases left unmatched: 8. In germline, CDR1 is GTSNPN, CDR2 SVGIG (reference sequence). The CDR3 length is 17 residues. CDR3: CAWSVLRTGGGGNTIYF. The DNA of the CDR3 is TGTGCCTGGAGTGTACTGAGGACAGGGGGCGGGGGAAACACCATATATTTT.

Only a few counts were recorded for this clone. At the DNA level, this CDR3 is encoded by other sequences in the same sample as well. V and J are TRBV20-1 and TRBJ2-3; possibly TRBD2 for D (6 bases). Germline lookup yields CDR1 DFQATT and CDR2 SNEGSKA (reference sequence). The CDR3 is made up of 10 amino acids. V was clipped by 5 bases and J by 6 bases, with 6 bases between them. The CDR3 loop reads CSAGTDTQYF. DNA for the CDR3: TGCAGTGCTGGGACTGATACGCAGTATTTT.

This sequence joins TRBV5-4 and TRBJ2-7, with TRBD2 matching 11 bases. V shed 1 base and J 7 bases; nucleotides not matched to a gene: 7. Germline CDR1 reads SGHNT; CDR2 reads YYREEE (reference sequence). The CDR3 runs 15 residues. Here the CDR3 DNA reads TGTGCCAGCAGCTTGCGGCTAGCGGGGGGAGAGGAGCAGTACTTC. Encoded protein: CASSLRLAGGEEQYF.

This clone was observed a handful of times. The rearrangement joins TRBV29-1 to TRBJ1-1; unclear D gene. V was cut by 1 base and J by 3 bases, with 9 bases left in between. CDR1 and CDR2 from the germline V gene are SQVTM and ANQGSEA. The CDR3 spans 13 residues. The CDR3 region is CSVEGHADTEAFF. The CDR3 DNA reads as TGCAGCGTTGAAGGCCATGCGGACACTGAAGCTTTCTTT.

This chain connects TRBV11-2 to TRBJ2-7, with 9 bases matching TRBD1. The V gene's germline CDR1 is SGHAT and CDR2 FQNNGV. The junction had 8 bases not matched to a gene; V was cut back by 5 bases and J by 6 bases. The CDR3 sequence is 14 residues long. CDR3: CASSPSGQGPEQYV. CDR3 DNA: TGTGCCAGCAGCCCTTCGGGACAGGGTCCCGAGCAGTACGTC.

The chain recombines TRBV6-1 with TRBJ1-6; TRBD1 is a possible D gene (5 bases). This CDR3 region has 14 residues. Germline V gives CDR1 MNHNS, CDR2 SASEGT. With 10 bases removed from V and 4 bases from J, the gap between germline ends came to 14 bases. CDR3 protein: CATSGGGYNSPLHF. The DNA of the CDR3 is TGTGCCACCTCGGGGGGGGGATATAATTCACCCCTCCACTTT.

This clone appeared a few times. V usage is TRBV5-1 and J usage is TRBJ2-5; D perhaps matches TRBD2 (5 bases). The CDR3 totals 14 residues. With 1 base removed from V and 3 bases from J, the gap between germline ends came to 10 bases. Germline loops: CDR1 SGHRS, CDR2 YFSETQ. The CDR3 spells CASSLFDGKETQYF. The CDR3 bases are TGCGCCAGCAGCTTGTTTGACGGGAAAGAGACCCAGTACTTC.

The V call is TRBV7-2, the J call TRBJ2-1; TRBD2 agrees at 8 bases. Per germline, CDR1 SGHTA and CDR2 FQGNSA. V dropped 4 bases and J dropped 6; count of bases not matched to a gene: 5. The CDR3 is 14 amino acids. Here the CDR3 DNA reads TGTGCCAGCAGCTACTCGGGAGGGGTCAATGAGCAGTTCTTC. Residues: CASSYSGGVNEQFF.

V gene TRBV27 combines with J gene TRBJ2-2; D is unresolved. Per the germline V gene, CDR1 is MNHEY and CDR2 is SMNVEV (reference sequence). The length of the CDR3 is 15 residues. V was clipped by 3 bases and J by 1 base, with 9 bases between them. The CDR3 coding sequence is TGTGCCAGCAGTTTGGAGACCAGGAACACCGGGGAGCTGTTTTTT. This codes for CASSLETRNTGELFF.